Reported below is one TCR beta chain. Its antigen remains undetermined. Base-call qualities are not available, and no considerably larger clone is one nucleotide away. These data belong to a study (dated by TCRdb to 2012 to 2014). From its cysteine to its phenylalanine, the CDR3 spans 15 amino acids. Only the CDR3 part of the read is kept: 45 bases, read in frame from the first base. V is pruned by 2 bases and J by 0 bases, leaving 3 bases of the junction without a gene match. The CDR1 and CDR2 encoded by the germline V gene are SQVTM and ANQGSEA. TCRdb names Illumina Genome Analyzer IIx as the instrument used. TCRdb's own reprocessing of the public reads used fastp at Q25 and MiXCR and kept productive beta chains. Rows are combined by CDR3 protein, so each entry shows the most common genes and DNA. This sample gives 15,000 or so distinct CDR3 sequences in total; around 35% of them show up just once. The ten biggest clones cover about 16% of the sample.

This clonotype originated in a human donor. Material: blood. This receptor chain uses TRBV29-1 and TRBJ1-3, with 8 central nucleotides matching TRBD1. This receptor carries the CDR3 CSVEQTGASGNTIYF. The nucleotide sequence is TGCAGCGTTGAACAGACAGGGGCCTCTGGAAACACCATATATTTT.